These T cell receptor beta chains were read from a single sample in a study of CD8+ T cells in alopecia areata. The assay was immunoSEQ multiplex PCR, and TCRdb's table has in-frame clones only and misses some. The sample comprises some 200,000 clones, 50% to 60% of which are singletons, and roughly 3.3% rests with the top ten. The sample consisted of CD4+ T cells sorted from blood, taken at week 4, from a patient treated with tofacitinib. The receptors derive from a human donor with alopecia areata. The CDR3 runs from the conserved cysteine through the conserved F or W. The order of the fields is J gene, V gene, D gene, clone size, CDR3 protein, CDR3 DNA. A D gene is named only where the DNA matches it firmly. Where a row states a size, it is once, few, many or the class of an expanded clone; other rows omit it.

TRBJ2-5,TRBV6-1,NA,once,CASSEQSGVQTQYF,TGTGCCAGCAGTGAGCAATCAGGGGTACAGACCCAGTACTTC
TRBJ2-1,TRBV6-1,TRBD1,NA,CASGYRGQGEQFF,TGTGCCAGCGGCTACAGGGGGCAGGGTGAGCAGTTCTTC
TRBJ1-2,TRBV19,NA,few,CASRGASNYGYTF,TGTGCCAGTAGGGGAGCAAGCAACTATGGCTACACCTTC
TRBJ2-7,TRBV4-2,NA,NA,CASSSGSYEQYF,TGTGCCAGCAGCTCGGGGTCCTACGAGCAGTACTTC
TRBJ2-4,TRBV30,NA,NA,CAWSMWGELAKNIQYF,TGTGCCTGGAGTATGTGGGGGGAACTAGCCAAAAACATTCAGTACTTC
TRBJ1-2,TRBV29-1,NA,NA,CSTRTVYGYTF,TGCAGCACTCGGACAGTTTATGGCTACACCTTC
TRBJ2-5,TRBV29-1,TRBD1,NA,CSGGDSLQETQYF,TGCAGCGGAGGGGACAGCCTTCAAGAGACCCAGTACTTC
TRBJ2-5,TRBV20-1,NA,NA,CSARVGETQYF,TGCAGTGCGAGGGTGGGAGAGACCCAGTACTTC
TRBJ2-5,TRBV29-1,NA,NA,CSVDRGGTETQYF,TGCAGCGTTGACAGGGGAGGGACAGAGACCCAGTACTTC
TRBJ2-1,TRBV27,NA,once,CASYTGGDEQFF,TGTGCCAGTTACACAGGGGGGGATGAGCAGTTCTTC
TRBJ1-5,TRBV28,TRBD1,NA,CASSPYRGRQPQHF,TGTGCCAGCAGTCCGTACAGGGGGAGACAGCCCCAGCATTTT
TRBJ1-2,TRBV5-4,TRBD1,once,CASSADRINYGYTF,TGTGCCAGCAGCGCGGACAGGATTAACTATGGCTACACCTTC
TRBJ1-1,TRBV4-3,NA,few,CASSRGPNTEAFF,TGCGCCAGCAGCCGGGGCCCTAACACTGAAGCTTTCTTT
TRBJ2-5,TRBV30,NA,NA,CAWRGVERTQYF,TGTGCCTGGAGAGGGGTAGAGAGAACCCAGTACTTC
TRBJ1-1,TRBV30,NA,few,CAWSPLRAGEAFF,TGTGCCTGGAGTCCCCTCCGGGCAGGGGAAGCTTTCTTT
TRBJ1-1,TRBV27,TRBD1,once,CASSSGTGSEAFF,TGTGCCAGCAGTTCCGGGACAGGCTCTGAAGCTTTCTTT
TRBJ1-1,TRBV29-1,NA,few,CSGFLQGNTEAFF,TGCAGCGGTTTCTTACAGGGGAACACTGAAGCTTTCTTT
TRBJ2-5,TRBV11-2,NA,NA,CASSPGRQETQYF,TGTGCCAGCAGCCCGGGACGGCAAGAGACCCAGTACTTC
TRBJ1-1,TRBV11-2,NA,few,CASSLDRQAQAFF,TGTGCCAGCAGCTTAGATCGACAGGCCCAAGCTTTCTTT
TRBJ2-5,TRBV5-4,TRBD2,few,CASSLPGLAGQETQYF,TGTGCCAGCAGCCTCCCCGGACTAGCGGGCCAAGAGACCCAGTACTTC
TRBJ2-5,TRBV6-1,NA,NA,CASWSFPEETQYF,TGTGCCAGCTGGTCGTTCCCGGAAGAGACCCAGTACTTC
TRBJ1-2,TRBV2,NA,NA,CASSDAYGYTF,TGTGCCAGCAGTGATGCCTATGGCTACACCTTC
TRBJ2-1,TRBV29-1,NA,NA,CSVGPRGRNNEQFF,TGCAGCGTTGGTCCACGGGGGAGGAACAATGAGCAGTTCTTC
TRBJ1-2,TRBV27,TRBD1,once,CASSEQGDGEGYTF,TGTGCCAGCAGCGAACAGGGGGACGGGGAGGGCTACACCTTC
TRBJ1-1,TRBV25-1,NA,NA,CASRTTGPGAFF,TGTGCCAGCAGGACCACAGGGCCCGGCGCTTTCTTT
TRBJ2-7,TRBV4-3,TRBD2,NA,CASSQDPLTSGIGYEQYF,TGCGCCAGCAGCCAGGACCCCCTGACTAGCGGGATAGGGTACGAGCAGTACTTC
TRBJ1-6,TRBV28,NA,NA,CASSLRGVGSPLHF,TGTGCCAGCAGTTTGCGGGGGGTCGGTTCACCCCTCCACTTT
TRBJ1-5,TRBV6-5,TRBD1,NA,CASADRVGNQPQHF,TGTGCCAGCGCCGACAGGGTTGGCAATCAGCCCCAGCATTTT
TRBJ1-5,TRBV6-6,NA,NA,CASRGVDQPQHF,TGTGCCAGCCGGGGGGTGGACCAGCCCCAGCATTTT
TRBJ1-1,TRBV18,TRBD1,few,CASSETGTGTTEAFF,TGTGCCAGCTCAGAAACCGGGACAGGGACTACAGAAGCTTTCTTT
TRBJ2-7,TRBV5-1,TRBD1,once,CASSPLDGQVYSYEQYF,TGCGCCAGCAGCCCCCTGGATGGACAGGTCTACTCCTACGAGCAGTACTTC
TRBJ2-5,TRBV28,TRBD1,few,CASRRKGQQETQYF,TGTGCCAGCAGGCGTAAGGGACAGCAAGAGACCCAGTACTTC